The T cell receptor (beta chain) under discussion was sequenced for a study of T cell responses to AZD1222 COVID-19 vaccine. Germline lookup yields CDR1 SQVTM and CDR2 ANQGSEA. Germline trimming cut 7 bases from V and 4 bases from J; bases unmatched to any gene: 4. CDR3 size: 11 residues. Findings and caveats of the study: Repertoires were sampled only after the peak T cell response. Most donors were white British and more were female, and clonal diversity was possibly underestimated. Nearly half of spike-specific TCRs reportedly target variant regions that are unmutated in the B.1.351 and B.1.1.7 variants.

TCRdb's copy holds only in-frame clones and misses some; the assay was immunoSEQ multiplex PCR. The top ten clones hold roughly 2.8% of a sample with 95,000 or so clones, about nine tenths of them seen once. The sample holds a few counts of this clone. No antigen is known for it. The genes are TRBV29-1 and TRBJ2-7, with 7 bases matching TRBD1. The input for sequencing was peripheral blood, taken on day 0 of MenACWY control vaccination. This TCR derives from an adult in good health. CDR3 protein: CSGGQIYEQYF. The CDR3, as DNA: TGCAGCGGGGGACAGATTTACGAGCAGTACTTC.